This T cell receptor beta chain stems from a study of identical twins. The germline V gene encodes CDR1 SGHRS and CDR2 YFSETQ. Between the trimmed V and J ends, which lost 3 bases and 4 bases, there was a span of 16 bases. CDR3 length equals 15 residues. A single record per CDR3 protein comes from TCRdb applying MiXCR to the 5' RACE reads. The table records roughly 1.6 million distinct CDR3 sequences, about 32% of them present only once. This clonotype was seen many times. This receptor was identified in a newborn girl in good health. The sample consisted of cord blood. J is TRBJ1-2 and V is TRBV5-1; no firm D call. The CDR3 loop is CASSSHPDTVYGYTF. The CDR3 DNA sequence: TGCGCCAGCAGCTCGCACCCAGATACCGTCTATGGCTACACCTTC.